Given below is one T cell receptor beta chain in context. The V end lost 0 bases, the J end lost 0 bases, and 7 bases lay between the germline ends. This CDR3 comprises 15 residues. Germline loops: CDR1 SGDLS, CDR2 YYNGEE. This entry comes from a study of PD-L1 blockade in urothelial cancer. Synthetic TCR analog templates were spiked into each PCR. TCRdb keeps only in-frame clones here, not all; method: immunoSEQ multiplex PCR. The sample carries more than 70,000 clones, 85% to 90% recorded once. The sample was PBMCs, taken around atezolizumab (anti-PD-L1) treatment. The chain joins TRBV9 to TRBJ2-1; no clear D gene. This clonotype was sampled from a man in his 60s with urothelial cancer. Here the CDR3 DNA reads TGTGCCAGCAGCGTAGGCACAAGCTCCTACAATGAGCAGTTCTTC. Amino acid sequence: CASSVGTSSYNEQFF.